Listed below are T cell receptor beta chains from one sample, sequenced in a study of blood T cells in healthy people across ages. TCRdb called the 5' RACE reads again in MiXCR, with one record for every CDR3 protein. The repertoire has roughly 700,000 distinct CDR3 sequences, 45% to 50% of them found once; the top ten carry around 32%. Sequencing was done on a sample of blood. The source of these receptors is a woman aged 55-70 years in good health. The CDR3 runs from the conserved cysteine through the conserved F or W. D genes are given only for firm matches. The size of a clone is reported for some rows only, either as once, few or many, or as a class for expanded clones.

TRBJ2-5	.	14	few	TRBV9	CASSVVGGWETQYF	TGTGCCAGCAGCGTGGTGGGGGGCTGGGAGACCCAGTACTTC
TRBJ2-1	.	14	few	TRBV2	CASSADPASSMQFF	TGTGCCAGCAGTGCGGACCCGGCGTCCTCAATGCAGTTCTTC
TRBJ2-1	.	13	.	TRBV5-1	CASSFEGGGEQFF	TGCGCCAGCAGCTTCGAGGGAGGAGGTGAGCAGTTCTTC
TRBJ2-5	.	12	.	TRBV5-6	CASSFGAKTQYF	TGTGCCAGCAGCTTTGGGGCGAAGACCCAGTACTTC
TRBJ2-7	TRBD2	14	.	TRBV20-1	CSARSSGRAYEQYF	TGCAGTGCGCGTTCTAGCGGGAGGGCCTACGAGCAGTACTTC
TRBJ1-2	.	14	many	TRBV7-9	CASSLSGKNYGYTF	TGTGCCAGCAGCTTATCCGGGAAAAACTATGGCTACACCTTC
TRBJ2-1	.	13	.	TRBV6-2/TRBV6-3	CASSYGAYNEQFF	TGTGCCAGCAGTTACGGTGCGTACAATGAGCAGTTCTTC
TRBJ1-5	.	15	.	TRBV29-1	CSPKGGGMSNQPQHF	TGCAGCCCTAAAGGGGGGGGGATGAGCAATCAGCCCCAGCATTTT
TRBJ2-7	TRBD2	13	.	TRBV29-1	CSVVCGRSYEQYF	TGCAGCGTGGTCTGCGGGAGATCATACGAGCAGTACTTC
TRBJ2-7	TRBD1	16	few	TRBV12-3/TRBV12-4	CASSYLRDRGQNEQYF	TGTGCCAGCAGTTACCTCCGGGACAGGGGACAAAACGAGCAGTACTTC
TRBJ2-6	.	17	.	TRBV27	CATSHRLRGSGANVLTF	TGTGCCACCTCCCACCGGCTCAGGGGCTCTGGGGCCAACGTCCTGACTTTC
TRBJ1-1	TRBD1	13	.	TRBV29-1	CSVRTGLDTEAFF	TGCAGCGTGCGGACAGGGCTCGACACTGAAGCTTTCTTT
TRBJ2-6	.	15	.	TRBV20-1	CSALIRGAGANVLTF	TGCAGTGCACTCATCAGGGGGGCTGGGGCCAACGTCCTGACTTTC
TRBJ2-7	TRBD1	14	few	TRBV20-1	CSADTDREKDEQYF	TGCAGTGCTGACACTGACAGGGAGAAGGACGAGCAGTACTTC
TRBJ2-5	TRBD2	16	.	TRBV11-2	CASSLAGGGIQETQYF	TGTGCCAGCAGCTTGGCTGGCGGGGGGATCCAAGAGACCCAGTACTTC
TRBJ2-5	TRBD2	14	.	TRBV20-1	CSAKLGTSSLPWYF	TGCAGTGCCAAATTGGGGACTAGCTCACTACCATGGTACTTC
TRBJ1-6	.	15	.	TRBV2	CASSEQGRGNSPLHF	TGTGCCAGCAGTGAGCAGGGCAGGGGTAATTCACCCCTCCACTTT
TRBJ2-7	TRBD2	18	.	TRBV20-1	CSARVGTSGSGSYNEQYF	TGCAGTGCTAGAGTCGGGACTAGCGGGAGCGGGTCCTACAATGAGCAGTACTTC
TRBJ2-3	TRBD2	16	.	TRBV5-1	CASSLDLAGNTDTQYF	TGCGCCAGCAGCTTGGATCTAGCGGGGAACACAGATACGCAGTATTTT
TRBJ2-1	.	19	few	TRBV4-3	CASSQALTGSASSYNEQFF	TGCGCCAGCAGCCAAGCCTTAACAGGTTCCGCAAGTTCCTACAATGAGCAGTTCTTC
TRBJ1-1	.	12	once	TRBV6-1	CASEGTDLEAFF	TGTGCCAGCGAGGGGACTGATCTCGAAGCTTTCTTT
TRBJ2-2	.	18	.	TRBV11-3	CASSLGYERAENTGELFF	TGTGCCAGCAGCTTAGGATATGAGAGGGCCGAGAACACCGGGGAGCTGTTTTTT
TRBJ1-5	.	16	few	TRBV7-9	CASSLGQGDSNQPQHF	TGTGCCAGCAGCTTAGGTCAAGGAGATAGCAATCAGCCCCAGCATTTT
TRBJ2-5	.	15	.	TRBV9	CASSATQGRGETQYF	TGTGCCAGCAGCGCAACGCAGGGGAGGGGGGAGACCCAGTACTTC
TRBJ2-1	TRBD1	15	.	TRBV29-1	CSVEGDRGLYNEQFF	TGCAGCGTTGAGGGGGACAGGGGGCTTTACAATGAGCAGTTCTTC
TRBJ2-5	.	15	.	TRBV28	CASSFAVVTRETQYF	TGTGCCAGCAGTTTTGCGGTGGTCACAAGGGAGACCCAGTACTTC
TRBJ2-7	TRBD2	15	once	TRBV20-1	CSAAGTSGAYYEQYF	TGCAGTGCGGCCGGGACTAGCGGGGCGTACTACGAGCAGTACTTC